Listed below are T cell receptor beta chains from one sample, sequenced in a study of blood T cells in healthy people across ages. Each CDR3 protein gets one entry after TCRdb re-called the 5' RACE reads with MiXCR. The table has approximately 1,000,000 distinct CDR3 sequences, 35% to 40% seen once. The sample comprised blood. The receptors stem from a man aged 18 to 29 in good health. Each CDR3 is given with its conserved first and last residue. The order of the fields is clone size, J gene, D gene, V gene, CDR3 DNA, CDR3 protein. A D gene is named only where the DNA matches it firmly. A row's size may be missing; if present it is once, few, many or a size class.

NA,TRBJ2-7,NA,TRBV28,TGTGCCAGCAGTGCCCAGTCAACCTCCTACAAGCAGTACTTC,CASSAQSTSYKQYF
NA,TRBJ2-3,NA,TRBV20-1,TGCAGTGCGAAACGAGAGGGAGTCACAGATACGCAGTATTTT,CSAKREGVTDTQYF
NA,TRBJ2-5,TRBD1,TRBV6-5,TGTGCCAGCAGTAAGACACCACAGGGGGCGGTCGATGAGCAGTACTTC,CASSKTPQGAVDEQYF
NA,TRBJ2-3,TRBD1,TRBV5-1,TGCACCAGCAGCTCAACAGGGGCCAACACAGATACGCAGTATTTT,CTSSSTGANTDTQYF
NA,TRBJ2-7,TRBD1,TRBV4-1,TGCGCCAGCAGTAATCCGGGACAGGGCGTTCACGAGCAGTACTTC,CASSNPGQGVHEQYF
NA,TRBJ2-7,NA,TRBV11-2,TGTGCCAGCAGCTTAGTTGCGGGGCACTCCTACGAGCAGTACTTC,CASSLVAGHSYEQYF
many,TRBJ2-3,NA,TRBV25-1,TGTGCCAGCAGTGAGGTCCCAGGGTATGATACGCAGTATTTT,CASSEVPGYDTQYF
NA,TRBJ2-7,NA,TRBV21-1,TGTGCCAGCAGCAAGGCTCCTCGGGGCGGCTACTACGAGCAGTACTTC,CASSKAPRGGYYEQYF
NA,TRBJ1-2,TRBD1,TRBV30,TGTGCCTGGAGTGTTTTACAGGGGGCGAATGGCTACACCTTC,CAWSVLQGANGYTF
NA,TRBJ1-4,NA,TRBV12-5,TGTGCTAGTAGGGGAGGCGGGGGTGTTACGGAACTGTTTTTT,CASRGGGGVTELFF
few,TRBJ1-5,NA,TRBV4-3,TGCGCCAGCAGCCAAGATGAGGGAACTCAGCCCCAGCATTTT,CASSQDEGTQPQHF
NA,TRBJ2-1,TRBD1,TRBV7-9,TGTGCCAGCAGCCGTCAATTCGACAGGGGCCAGATTTACAATGGGCAGTTCTTC,CASSRQFDRGQIYNGQFF
few,TRBJ2-3,NA,TRBV4-3,TGCGCCAGCAGCCAAGATCGGGGTAGTGGCAACACAGATACGCAGTATTTT,CASSQDRGSGNTDTQYF
NA,TRBJ2-1,TRBD2,TRBV4-3,TGCGCCAGCAGCCAAGAAGGACTAGTGATAGGCAATGAGCAGTTCTTC,CASSQEGLVIGNEQFF
NA,TRBJ2-7,TRBD2,TRBV12-3/TRBV12-4,TGTACCAGCAGTTTTGGGGAGGGGCCGCGAGCGACGCCCTACGAGCAGTACTTC,CTSSFGEGPRATPYEQYF
few,TRBJ2-7,NA,TRBV2,TGTGCCAGCAGCAAAGGACTGAACGACGAGCAGTACTTC,CASSKGLNDEQYF
many,TRBJ1-2,TRBD1,TRBV6-5,TGTGCCAGCAGCCCGACAGGGTATGGCTACACCTTC,CASSPTGYGYTF
NA,TRBJ1-2,TRBD1,TRBV28,TGTGCCAGCTCCAGCCCCGGGGTACAGGGGGCATATCATGGCTACACCTTC,CASSSPGVQGAYHGYTF
NA,TRBJ2-1,NA,TRBV11-2,TGTGCCAGCAGCTTAACGCGGGACAACAATGAGCAGTTCTTC,CASSLTRDNNEQFF
NA,TRBJ1-2,NA,TRBV4-3,TGCGCCAGCAGCCAGGGGGCCGGGACCGACTATGGCTACACCTTC,CASSQGAGTDYGYTF
many,TRBJ2-7,NA,TRBV9,TGTGCCAGCAGCGTAGCGGCCAACCCCTACGAGCAGTACTTC,CASSVAANPYEQYF
many,TRBJ2-3,TRBD1,TRBV4-3,TGCGCCAGCAGCCGAGACTACGGGACAGGATCTGCGGATACGCAGTATTTT,CASSRDYGTGSADTQYF
NA,TRBJ2-3,NA,TRBV20-1,TGCAGTGCCTACTTAGGGGGTAGCACAGATACGCAGTATTTT,CSAYLGGSTDTQYF
few,TRBJ2-5,NA,TRBV29-1,TGCAGCGTTGAGCCCGGGCAGGGGAAGATAGGAATAGGAAACAATGAGCAGTACTTC,CSVEPGQGKIGIGNNEQYF